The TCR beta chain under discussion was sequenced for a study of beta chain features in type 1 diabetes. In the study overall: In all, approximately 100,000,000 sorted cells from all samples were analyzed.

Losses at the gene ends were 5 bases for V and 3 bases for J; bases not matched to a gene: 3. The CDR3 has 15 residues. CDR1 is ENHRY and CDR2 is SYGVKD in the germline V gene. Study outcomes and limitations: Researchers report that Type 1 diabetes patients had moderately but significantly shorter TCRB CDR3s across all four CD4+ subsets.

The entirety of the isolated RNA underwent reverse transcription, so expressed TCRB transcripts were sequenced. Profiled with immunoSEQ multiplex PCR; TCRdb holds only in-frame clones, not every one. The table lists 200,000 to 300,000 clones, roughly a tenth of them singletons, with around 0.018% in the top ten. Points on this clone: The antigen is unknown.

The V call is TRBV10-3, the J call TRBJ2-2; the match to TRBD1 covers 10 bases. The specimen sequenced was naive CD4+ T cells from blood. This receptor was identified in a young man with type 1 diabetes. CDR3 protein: CAISPGQGYTGELFF. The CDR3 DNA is TGTGCCATCAGTCCGGGACAGGGGTACACCGGGGAGCTGTTTTTT.